The sequence of this TCR beta chain was determined in a study of shared clonotypes between healthy human individuals (dated by TCRdb to about 2020). About the investigation overall: The cohort comprised two women and three men aged 18 to 49 years. For each donor, CD4 naive and CD4 memory were each given three plates, CD8 naive was given two plates, and CD8 memory was given one plate. Blood TCR repertoires of about 5 healthy adults were deeply sequenced to estimate repertoire size and the extent of clonotype sharing between individuals. To increase sequencing depth and limit assay-specific biases, TCR repertoire library preparation and sequencing were carried out by different laboratories using diverse techniques. Between about 0.8 and 9 billion PBMCs per donor were obtained by leukapheresis.

The study at large found these results: Only blood was sampled, and tissue TCR repertoires likely differ from those in blood. The genetic and exposure-history diversity represented was limited by the small number of donors. When several donors were compared, the shared fraction of clonotypes was roughly 5% for naive CD4, approximately 3.5% for naive CD8, about 2.4% for memory CD4, and 0.35% to 0.5% for memory CD8. Larger estimated clonotype richness was generally found for naive subsets than for memory subsets. Pairwise subsampling indicated that sequencing depth was expected to affect the degree of clonotype sharing among donors. Rarefaction of sorted-subset datasets indicated incomplete sequencing despite the large sequencing depth. Compared with non-shared clonotypes, the clonotypes found in all four sorted-subset donors had higher generation probabilities.

The germline V gene sets CDR1 to MNHEY and CDR2 to SVGAGI. The CDR3 has 13 amino acids, counting the end cysteine and phenylalanine. Solely the CDR3 DNA is kept, with 39 bases framed from the first base. The junction shows trimming of 5 bases on V and 1 base on J, plus 8 bases between the germline ends. Donors were healthy HIV-negative adults with no recently reported acute infections or vaccinations. Every donor was a Caucasian adult residing in Nashville, Tennessee, USA. CD4+ T cells were enriched by magnetic negative selection; naive cells were then positively selected on CD45RA, and the negative fraction formed the memory subset. After blood collection by leukapheresis, PBMCs were isolated using Ficoll-Histopaque density gradient centrifugation and then cryopreserved in the vapor phase of liquid nitrogen. Analytical flow cytometry was used to check the purity and quantity of every magnetically sorted T cell population. From each sorted fraction, genomic DNA was isolated and quantified by UV absorbance on a Nanodrop 2000c.

Comment on this clone: The antigen it recognizes is unknown. No base quality information exists; no much larger clone differs at one position. Other DNA sequences within the sample encode an identical CDR3.

Using the deep immunoSEQ assay, TCR CDR3 regions were amplified from genomic DNA by multiplex PCR. Extracted genomic DNA from each cell subset was spread evenly across all wells of several immunoSEQ 96-well plates, with each plate serving as a replicate. For sorted subsets, each replicate PCR was loaded with 150 to 250 ng genomic DNA, equivalent to 30,000 or so T cell genomes. Purified libraries were quantified with a Qubit 3.0 fluorometer, sized on a Bioanalyzer 2100, and re-quantified with the KAPA Library Quantification kit. Every immunoSEQ 96-well plate was sequenced on a dedicated single-read 150-cycle Illumina NextSeq 550 flow cell. As for the authors' bioinformatics: Because the immunoSEQ output held only junctional sequences and lacked quality scores, the filtering could not match the filtering applied to full-length reads. Sequences were annotated with PyIR, a Python wrapper for IgBLAST v1.9, using IMGT germline references to assign V/J genes and CDR3. Reads were removed for weak V/J assignments (E-value above 1e-6), missing CDR3, stop codons, out-of-frame junctions, or ambiguous translated residues. V3J clonotypes were defined as sequences sharing an identical inferred V gene, J gene, and CDR3 amino acid sequence. The percentage overlap between two repertoires was calculated by dividing the number of shared unique clonotypes by the size of the smaller repertoire. Richness of each repertoire was evaluated using RTK rarefaction, the Chao1 estimator, and Recon v2.1 estimates of unobserved clonotypes. Generation probabilities for all TCRbeta clonotypes obtained by the gDNA method from several donors were computed using OLGA. Here the immuneACCESS table is served through TCRdb, limited to in-frame sequences with V and J called. Missing clones are a known gap in these copies; in checked studies unresolved V genes cover under half, and the rest lacks a known reason. D and trimming come from the DNA, and the V and J calls and clone size come from that table. For this sample there are over 2 million clones; 95% appear just once. The ten most abundant clones make up 0.1% to 0.15% of the sample.

The receptor comes from a man younger than 35 in good health. The specimen was naive CD4+ T cells sorted from blood. The sample's cell subset or site label, decoded: CD45RA+ positively selected. The chain is assembled from TRBV6-5 and TRBJ1-1; 5 matching bases give a weak D call of TRBD1. The CDR3 region has the sequence CASSRQKNTEAFF. The nucleotides read TGTGCCAGCAGTCGACAGAAGAACACTGAAGCTTTCTTT.